Listed below are T cell receptor beta chains from one sample, sequenced in a study of T cells in Graves' hyperthyroidism and ophthalmopathy. TCRdb analysed the multiplex PCR reads with MiXCR anew, one entry per CDR3 protein. The sample includes around 620,000 distinct CDR3 sequences, about half of them seen just once. Sequenced sample: peripheral blood or thyroid tissue (not recorded which). These TCRs come from an adult woman with Graves' disease, either hyperthyroidism or ophthalmopathy (not recorded which). Each CDR3 is given with its conserved first and last residue. Clone size, where shown, is once, few, many, or a class for clones that have expanded.

>TRBV29-1|NA|TRBJ2-7|12
CSLTGRAYEQYF
>TRBV12-3/TRBV12-4|NA|TRBJ1-4|15
CASSWPGQVNEKLFF
>TRBV3-1|many|TRBJ1-5|14
CASSGGQDHQPQHF
>TRBV6-5|NA|TRBJ1-4|14
CASSYGLAGEKLFF
>TRBV20-1|NA|TRBJ1-1|15
CSARGGQAMNTEAFF
>TRBV20-1|many|TRBJ2-7|12
CSARVASYEQYF
>TRBV10-2|NA|TRBJ2-5|16
CASSESYRGWQETQYF
>TRBV9|NA|TRBJ1-5|15
CASSVDNGPVETQHF
>TRBV27|few|TRBJ2-7|15
CASSFGAGAAYEQYF
>TRBV20-1|many|TRBJ1-2|11
CSATQRAGYTF
>TRBV9|NA|TRBJ2-2|17
CASSGSRELSPGGELFF
>TRBV9|many|TRBJ1-1|15
CASSAPGLVDTEAFF
>TRBV2|NA|TRBJ2-3|15
CASSETGWFTDTQYF
>TRBV10-3|NA|TRBJ1-2|13
CAISEDRGTGYTF
>TRBV18|NA|TRBJ1-2|14
CASSPRARNYGYTF
>TRBV24-1|few|TRBJ2-5|15
CATSDPDRHRETQYF
>TRBV20-1|many|TRBJ2-5|14
CSARGPGVKETQYF
>TRBV24-1|NA|TRBJ2-1|15
CATSDPGLGYNEQFF
>TRBV7-6|few|TRBJ2-5|15
CASSLSSGIQETQYF
>TRBV20-1|many|TRBJ2-7|14
CSANPGLAIVEQYF
>TRBV20-1|NA|TRBJ2-7|12
CSATRGENEQYF
>TRBV14|many|TRBJ2-5|18
CASSQSRGRGLIRETQYF
>TRBV2|few|TRBJ1-6|14
CASSMQGRGSPLHF
>TRBV28|few|TRBJ1-1|14
CASSFLPTGTEAFF
>TRBV19|many|TRBJ1-5|14
CASTGLYSNQPQHF
>TRBV6-5|NA|TRBJ2-2|15
CASSFQDGYTGELFF
>TRBV7-2|many|TRBJ2-5|14
CASSARAIQETQYF
>TRBV3-1|few|TRBJ2-5|17
CASQLLAGAPYQETQYF
>TRBV28|few|TRBJ2-7|12
CASRSGTYEQYF
>TRBV20-1|NA|TRBJ1-4|13
CSAKQGVGEKLFF
>TRBV25-1|many|TRBJ2-5|15
CASSRTRTQQETQYF
>TRBV6-6|NA|NA|14
CASSYSTGLDEQFF
>TRBV11-1|NA|TRBJ2-7|14
CARGGGTFSYEQYF
>TRBV5-5|many|TRBJ2-7|14
CASRPPGQAYEQYF
>TRBV9|many|TRBJ1-2|14
CASSVVGGVYGYTF
>TRBV20-1|many|TRBJ2-7|14
CSAPPLAGVYEQYF
>TRBV25-1|NA|TRBJ1-1|15
CASSANPGQGRGTFF